A single sample gave rise to the 23 T cell receptor beta chains below, sequenced in a study of blood T cell repertoires in COVID-19. TCRdb's table, derived via immunoSEQ multiplex PCR, lists solely in-frame clones and lacks some. The table records roughly 400,000 clones, 90% of them present only once. The specimen sequenced was PBMCs or T cells enriched from blood (not recorded which). The receptors were sampled from a man in his late teens or twenties who had recovered from COVID-19.

The chain uses TRBV5-1 and TRBJ1-3; 7 bases align to TRBD1. This CDR3 region has 14 residues. J gave up 4 bases and V 4 bases, and 5 bases lay outside the gene matches. Germline CDR1 SGHRS, CDR2 YFSETQ. The CDR3 reads CASSGDSPGNTIYF. The CDR3 DNA is TGCGCCAGCAGCGGGGACAGTCCGGGAAACACCATATATTTT.

This sequence joins TRBV7-3 and TRBJ1-1; no clear D. V lost 5 bases to trimming and J lost 0 bases, with 7 bases between them. Germline V gene sequence: CDR1 SGHTA, CDR2 FQGTGA. The CDR3 loop spans 13 amino acids. The CDR3 coding sequence is TGTGCCAGCAGCCCGCAGATGAACACTGAAGCTTTCTTT. Translation gives CASSPQMNTEAFF. The whole variable domain, filled in from reference TRBV7-3 and TRBJ1-1, reads GAGVSQTPSNKVTEKGKYVELRCDPISGHTALYWYRQSLGQGPEFLIYFQGTGAADDSGLPNDRFFAVRPEGSVSTLKIQRTERGDSAVYLCASSPQMNTEAFFGQGTRLTVV.

The chain links TRBV6-5 to TRBJ1-2; D might be TRBD1 (5 bases). With 6 bases removed from V and 3 bases from J, the gap between germline ends came to 11 bases. Germline CDR1 reads MNHEY; CDR2 reads SVGAGI. The CDR3 is made up of 13 amino acids. CDR3 residues: CASRLGGDYGYTF. The CDR3 DNA reads TGTGCCAGCAGACTCGGGGGAGACTATGGCTACACCTTC.

The rearrangement uses TRBV5-1 and TRBJ2-1, with D maybe TRBD2 (6 bases). The CDR3 has 15 amino acids. Germline V gene data show CDR1 as SGHRS and CDR2 as YFSETQ. V was trimmed by 0 bases and J by 6 bases, leaving 13 bases between them. CDR3 loop: CASSLVGGSVNEQFF. CDR3 nucleotide sequence: TGCGCCAGCAGCTTGGTTGGGGGGTCCGTCAATGAGCAGTTCTTC.

This clone occurred once. The chain carries TRBV10-1 and TRBJ1-1; no definite D call. The CDR3 runs 12 residues. Trimming stripped 6 bases from V and 0 bases from J, with 5 bases between. The germline gives CDR1 WNHNN, CDR2 SYGVQD (reference sequence). This chain's CDR3 is CASSDLNTEAFF. The CDR3 DNA reads TGCGCCAGCAGCGACTTGAACACTGAAGCTTTCTTT.

About this clone: A read error is possible here, since a much larger clone lies one base away. The CDR3 sequence: CASSPANYGYTF. The CDR3 region has the DNA TGTGCCAGCAGCCCTGCTAACTATGGCTACACCTTC. V usage is TRBV14 and J usage is TRBJ1-2; D gene ambiguous. The CDR3 runs to 12 residues. CDR1 is SGHDN, CDR2 FVKESK, per germline. V lost 4 bases and J lost 0, with 3 bases in between.

Notes on this clone: The same CDR3 can be traced to other DNA sequences in this sample. V and J are TRBV18 and TRBJ2-5; 14 bases are a match to TRBD2. From germline, CDR1 is KGHSH and CDR2 LQKENI. V was pared by 6 bases and J by 0 bases, with 9 bases of the junction left unmatched. The CDR3 runs to 18 residues. The CDR3 loop reads CASSQGLAGGSNQETQYF. DNA for the CDR3: TGTGCCAGCTCCCAAGGACTAGCGGGAGGTTCCAACCAAGAGACCCAGTACTTC.

The rearrangement links TRBV5-6 to TRBJ2-6; possibly TRBD2 for D (6 bases). V was clipped by 1 base and J by 0 bases, with 8 bases between them. The CDR3 length is 16 residues. The germline CDR1 and CDR2 sequences are SGHDT and YYEEEE. CDR3 region: CASSLRELSGANVLTF. The CDR3, as DNA: TGTGCCAGCAGCTTGCGGGAGCTCTCTGGGGCCAACGTCCTGACTTTC.

The V and J genes are TRBV28 and TRBJ1-5; maybe TRBD1 (5 bases). The CDR3 contains 13 residues. Looked up from germline, CDR1 is MDHEN and CDR2 is SYDVKM. The V end lost 6 bases, the J end lost 6 bases, and 12 bases lay between the germline ends. CDR3 protein: CASRVRATQPQHF. The CDR3, as DNA: TGTGCCAGCAGAGTCAGGGCGACTCAGCCCCAGCATTTT.

This rearrangement joins TRBV3-1 (or the pseudogene TRBV3-2) to TRBJ1-2, with 9 nucleotides matching TRBD1. Germline loops: CDR1 LGHDT, CDR2 YNNKEL (reference sequence). The junction had 6 bases not matched to a gene; V was cut back by 1 base and J by 6 bases. This CDR3 is 15 amino acids long. The CDR3 is CASSQVTGQGNGYTF. The CDR3 nucleotides are TGTGCCAGCAGCCAAGTAACGGGACAGGGTAATGGCTACACCTTC.

As DNA, the CDR3 is TGTGCCAGCAAAGAAACGGGACAGGGTGCCTGGGAGCTGTTTTTT. It is translated as CASKETGQGAWELFF. The chain joins TRBV27 to TRBJ2-2, with 9 bases lining up with TRBD1. Germline CDR1 reads MNHEY; CDR2 reads SMNVEV (reference sequence). With 7 bases clipped from V and 9 bases from J, the junction kept 12 bases outside the gene matches. The CDR3 consists of 15 residues.

The V gene is TRBV7-9, the J gene TRBJ2-7, with D unresolved. The CDR3 sequence is 12 residues long. V was pared by 4 bases and J by 2 bases, with 6 bases between. Germline CDR1 reads SEHNR; CDR2 reads FQNEAQ (reference sequence). The CDR3: CASSSIAYEQYF. In DNA, the CDR3 is TGTGCCAGCAGCTCAATAGCCTACGAGCAGTACTTC.

V usage is TRBV6-1 and J usage is TRBJ2-5, with D unclear. The CDR3 contains 12 residues. Trimming took 0 bases from V and 5 from J, leaving 4 bases between them. Germline values: CDR1 MNHNS, CDR2 SASEGT. CDR3 loop: CASSEARETQYF. CDR3 coding DNA: TGTGCCAGCAGTGAAGCGCGGGAGACCCAGTACTTC.

The chain joins TRBV5-1 to TRBJ2-2; 8 bases align to TRBD1. From germline, CDR1 is SGHRS and CDR2 YFSETQ. There are 19 residues in the CDR3. V shed 2 bases and J 1 base; nucleotides not matched to a gene: 13. CDR3 bases: TGCGCCAGCAGCTTCGATCGCGGACAGGGTCTATGGAACACCGGGGAGCTGTTTTTT. Its protein product is CASSFDRGQGLWNTGELFF.

The CDR3 spells CASSLRLAVHNEQFF. The CDR3 region has the DNA TGTGCCAGCAGCTTAAGGCTAGCAGTGCACAATGAGCAGTTCTTC. The V gene is TRBV7-3, the J gene TRBJ2-1, with TRBD2 as a possible D gene (5 bases). The CDR3 spans 15 residues. Deletions cut 1 base from V and 5 bases from J, with 12 bases between. Germline-derived CDR1 and CDR2 are SGHTA and FQGTGA.

For this clone: An end of the junction does not agree with germline; a read error may underlie this. This sequence joins TRBV19 and TRBJ1-1; D unclear. The CDR3 runs 16 residues. Germline V CDR1 and CDR2: LNHDA, SQIVND (reference sequence). CDR3: CASSIGGFSAHTEAFF. The DNA for the CDR3 is TGTGCCAGTAGTATTGGCGGGTTCTCTGCCCACACCGAAGCTTTCTTT.

This clone was seen a handful of times. This chain joins TRBV2 and TRBJ1-6, with D perhaps matching TRBD1 (5 bases). In germline, CDR1 is SNHLY, CDR2 FYNNEI. The V gene lost 7 bases and the J gene lost 7 bases, with 11 bases spanning the gap. This CDR3 has 13 residues. CDR3 sequence (DNA): TGTGCCAGCACCAAAGGGGTAAATTCACCCCTCCACTTT. This codes for CASTKGVNSPLHF.

The chain joins TRBV30 to TRBJ1-3; D is perhaps TRBD1 (5 bases). Germline loops: CDR1 GTSNPN, CDR2 SVGIG (reference sequence). Trimming shortened V by 2 bases and J by 4 bases, and 9 bases separated the two germline ends. There are 13 residues in the CDR3. The chain's CDR3 is CAWSPGSGNTIYF. The CDR3 DNA follows: TGTGCCTGGAGTCCAGGGTCAGGAAACACCATATATTTT.

This chain links TRBV9 with TRBJ2-4, with a tentative D call TRBD1 (6 bases). The CDR3 is 15 amino acids. Germline V gene lookup returns CDR1 SGDLS and CDR2 YYNGEE. Trimming took off 0 bases at V and 9 bases at J, with 16 bases between the two ends. CDR3 DNA: TGTGCCAGCAGCGTAGAGGGGGAAAGGTTGGGCATTCAGTACTTC. Amino acid sequence: CASSVEGERLGIQYF.

The table lists this clone with a few counts. This sequence joins TRBV7-8 and TRBJ1-5; TRBD1 is a possible D gene (6 bases). The CDR3 sequence is 17 residues long. In germline, CDR1 is SGHVS, CDR2 FQNEAQ. Trimming removed 6 bases at V and 1 base at J, with 19 bases between. CDR3 DNA: TGTGCCAGCAGAAGGATACAGGGAGCGAGGAGCAATCAGCCCCAGCATTTT. It codes for CASRRIQGARSNQPQHF.

The CDR3 coding sequence is TGTGCCAGCAGCCAGGGGACTACCGGGACCGGGGAGCTGTTTTTT. This encodes CASSQGTTGTGELFF. The chain uses TRBV3-1 (or the pseudogene TRBV3-2) and TRBJ2-2; 7 positions match TRBD2. The CDR3 sequence is 15 residues long. Per germline, CDR1 LGHDT and CDR2 YNNKEL (reference sequence). Unmatched junction bases numbered 6, after V lost 3 bases and J lost 5 bases.

This clone showed up just once. This sequence joins TRBV5-1 and TRBJ1-4, with 10 positions matching TRBD1. After removal of 0 bases from V and 4 bases from J, the junction contained 3 bases not matched to a gene. This CDR3 has 16 amino acids. Germline V gene sequence: CDR1 SGHRS, CDR2 YFSETQ. The CDR3 here is CASSLGDRGHNEKLFF. In DNA form, the CDR3 reads TGCGCCAGCAGCTTGGGGGACAGGGGTCATAATGAAAAACTGTTTTTT.

This clone was recorded once. The V and J genes are TRBV5-6 and TRBJ2-5; 7 nucleotides agree with TRBD2. CDR3 size: 16 residues. The V gene end was trimmed by 0 bases and the J gene end by 4 bases; junction bases not matched to a gene: 9. Looked up from germline, CDR1 is SGHDT and CDR2 is YYEEEE. CDR3 nucleotides: TGTGCCAGCAGCTTGGTCCCCCAGGGAGGGCGAGAGACCCAGTACTTC. This translates into CASSLVPQGGRETQYF.